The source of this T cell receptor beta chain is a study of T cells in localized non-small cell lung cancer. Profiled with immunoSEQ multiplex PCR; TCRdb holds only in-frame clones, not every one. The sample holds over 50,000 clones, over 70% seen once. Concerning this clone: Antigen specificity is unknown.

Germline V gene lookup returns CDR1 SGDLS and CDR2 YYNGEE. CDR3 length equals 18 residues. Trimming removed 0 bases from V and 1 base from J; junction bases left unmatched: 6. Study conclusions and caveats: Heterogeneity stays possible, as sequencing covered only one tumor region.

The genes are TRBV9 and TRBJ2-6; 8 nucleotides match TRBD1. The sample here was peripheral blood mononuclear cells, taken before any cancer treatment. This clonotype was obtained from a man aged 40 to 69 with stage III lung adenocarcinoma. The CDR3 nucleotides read TGTGCCAGCAGCGTAGCAGGGGGCGGTTCTTCTGGGGCCAACGTCCTGACTTTC. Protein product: CASSVAGGGSSGANVLTF.